Here is one T cell receptor (beta chain) with its context. This specimen belongs to a study of shared T cell receptors in the human thymus. TCRdb's table, derived via immunoSEQ multiplex PCR, lists solely in-frame clones and lacks some. This table holds under 850,000 clones, approximately 87% found once. Germline CDR1 and CDR2: SGHRS and YFSETQ. V shed 4 bases and J shed 3 bases, with 20 bases lying between them. This CDR3 comprises 16 residues. This sample also belongs to another study, concerning human thymus T cells.

V and J are TRBV5-1 and TRBJ2-7; the D gene is possibly TRBD2 (6 bases). The receptor was isolated from a boy in the first two years of life with a congenital heart defect. Sequenced sample: thymocytes. DNA of the CDR3: TGCGCCAGCAGCCACACCCTGGGACTGCTCTACTACGAGCAGTACTTC. Translation: CASSHTLGLLYYEQYF.